The 4 T cell receptor beta chains below were found in one sample sequenced in a study of cytomegalovirus exposure and HLA in healthy donors (TCRdb year 2017). Preparation of the library involved the immunoSEQ multiplex PCR assay. The multiplex PCR relied on a mix of 60 forward primers for TCR Vbeta segments and 13 reverse primers for TCR Jbeta segments. TCRdb obtained this table from immuneACCESS and retained in-frame rearrangements with V and J assigned. These tables miss some clones; where compared with another copy, unresolved V genes account for less than half of the shortfall, and the remainder is unexplained. The sample table holds about 78,000 clones, of which 80% were seen once. About 1.1% of the sample comes from the top ten. The sample was PBMCs. These receptors originate from a male donor in good health and CMV-seronegative.

The V and J genes are TRBV7-2 and TRBJ2-7; 9 bases are shared with TRBD2. V was clipped by 6 bases and J by 3 bases; unmatched bases: 9. This CDR3 has 15 amino acids. Per the germline V gene, CDR1 is SGHTA and CDR2 is FQGNSA. CDR3 sequence: CASRNLAGIYYEQYF. CDR3 nucleotide sequence: TGTGCCAGCAGAAACCTAGCGGGAATCTACTACGAGCAGTACTTC.

The sample holds one count of this clone. This chain connects TRBV6-1 to TRBJ2-1; D uncertain. Germline V lookup: CDR1 MNHNS, CDR2 SASEGT. The CDR3 totals 14 residues. The ends were cut back, 6 bases at V and 7 bases at J, with 16 bases in the middle. CDR3 sequence reads: CASRNLFAQNEQFF. In DNA form, the CDR3 reads TGTGCCAGCAGGAACCTTTTCGCTCAGAATGAGCAGTTCTTC.

The rearrangement uses TRBV18 and TRBJ2-7; 7 nucleotides align to TRBD2. V was pared by 2 bases and J by 0 bases, with 7 bases of the junction left unmatched. The CDR3 contains 16 residues. Germline CDR1 KGHSH, CDR2 LQKENI. As DNA, the CDR3 is TGTGCCAGCTCACCATCCGGGACTACTCGCTCCTACGAGCAGTACTTC. Its protein is CASSPSGTTRSYEQYF.

This chain links TRBV7-6 with TRBJ1-4; no clear D. Trimming shortened V by 1 base and J by 13 bases, and 13 bases separated the two germline ends. This CDR3 comprises 13 residues. Germline assignment: CDR1 SGHVS and CDR2 FNYEAQ. The CDR3 DNA follows: TGTGCCAGCAGCTTAGGGCTCGGGGATGGACTGTTTTTT. This gives the protein CASSLGLGDGLFF.